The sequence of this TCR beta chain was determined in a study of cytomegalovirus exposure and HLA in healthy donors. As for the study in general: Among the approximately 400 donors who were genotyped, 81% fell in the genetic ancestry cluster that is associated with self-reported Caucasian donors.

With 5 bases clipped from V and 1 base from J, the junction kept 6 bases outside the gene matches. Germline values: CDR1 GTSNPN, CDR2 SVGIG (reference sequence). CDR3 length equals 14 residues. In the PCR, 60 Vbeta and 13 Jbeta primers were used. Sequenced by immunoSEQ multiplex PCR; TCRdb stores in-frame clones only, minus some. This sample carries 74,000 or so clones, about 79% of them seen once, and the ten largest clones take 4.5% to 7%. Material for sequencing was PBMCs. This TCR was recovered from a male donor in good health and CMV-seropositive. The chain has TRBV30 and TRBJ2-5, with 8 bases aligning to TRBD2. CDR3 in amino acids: CAWARGGPQETQYF. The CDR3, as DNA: TGTGCCTGGGCTCGGGGGGGGCCCCAAGAGACCCAGTACTTC.